The sequence of this T cell receptor (beta chain) was determined in a study of blood T cell repertoires in COVID-19. Trimming left V 5 bases short and J 1 base short, with 11 bases between. Germline-derived CDR1 and CDR2 are LNHDA and SQIVND (reference sequence). This CDR3 has 14 residues. Methods used by the authors: Amplification of reference gene primers was used by the study to estimate nucleated cell counts. Data came from immunoSEQ multiplex PCR; TCRdb stores just in-frame clones and leaves some out. The DNA gave D and trimming, while V, J and clone size come from that table. The sample has around 97,000 clones, 87% seen once.

The chain has TRBV19 and TRBJ1-1; D unresolved. This TCR came from a man aged 50-60 years in a cohort sampled during active COVID-19. The sequenced sample was peripheral blood. This chain's CDR3 is CASSDSGGNTEAFF. The CDR3, as DNA: TGTGCCAGTAGTGACTCTGGCGGGAACACTGAAGCTTTCTTT.